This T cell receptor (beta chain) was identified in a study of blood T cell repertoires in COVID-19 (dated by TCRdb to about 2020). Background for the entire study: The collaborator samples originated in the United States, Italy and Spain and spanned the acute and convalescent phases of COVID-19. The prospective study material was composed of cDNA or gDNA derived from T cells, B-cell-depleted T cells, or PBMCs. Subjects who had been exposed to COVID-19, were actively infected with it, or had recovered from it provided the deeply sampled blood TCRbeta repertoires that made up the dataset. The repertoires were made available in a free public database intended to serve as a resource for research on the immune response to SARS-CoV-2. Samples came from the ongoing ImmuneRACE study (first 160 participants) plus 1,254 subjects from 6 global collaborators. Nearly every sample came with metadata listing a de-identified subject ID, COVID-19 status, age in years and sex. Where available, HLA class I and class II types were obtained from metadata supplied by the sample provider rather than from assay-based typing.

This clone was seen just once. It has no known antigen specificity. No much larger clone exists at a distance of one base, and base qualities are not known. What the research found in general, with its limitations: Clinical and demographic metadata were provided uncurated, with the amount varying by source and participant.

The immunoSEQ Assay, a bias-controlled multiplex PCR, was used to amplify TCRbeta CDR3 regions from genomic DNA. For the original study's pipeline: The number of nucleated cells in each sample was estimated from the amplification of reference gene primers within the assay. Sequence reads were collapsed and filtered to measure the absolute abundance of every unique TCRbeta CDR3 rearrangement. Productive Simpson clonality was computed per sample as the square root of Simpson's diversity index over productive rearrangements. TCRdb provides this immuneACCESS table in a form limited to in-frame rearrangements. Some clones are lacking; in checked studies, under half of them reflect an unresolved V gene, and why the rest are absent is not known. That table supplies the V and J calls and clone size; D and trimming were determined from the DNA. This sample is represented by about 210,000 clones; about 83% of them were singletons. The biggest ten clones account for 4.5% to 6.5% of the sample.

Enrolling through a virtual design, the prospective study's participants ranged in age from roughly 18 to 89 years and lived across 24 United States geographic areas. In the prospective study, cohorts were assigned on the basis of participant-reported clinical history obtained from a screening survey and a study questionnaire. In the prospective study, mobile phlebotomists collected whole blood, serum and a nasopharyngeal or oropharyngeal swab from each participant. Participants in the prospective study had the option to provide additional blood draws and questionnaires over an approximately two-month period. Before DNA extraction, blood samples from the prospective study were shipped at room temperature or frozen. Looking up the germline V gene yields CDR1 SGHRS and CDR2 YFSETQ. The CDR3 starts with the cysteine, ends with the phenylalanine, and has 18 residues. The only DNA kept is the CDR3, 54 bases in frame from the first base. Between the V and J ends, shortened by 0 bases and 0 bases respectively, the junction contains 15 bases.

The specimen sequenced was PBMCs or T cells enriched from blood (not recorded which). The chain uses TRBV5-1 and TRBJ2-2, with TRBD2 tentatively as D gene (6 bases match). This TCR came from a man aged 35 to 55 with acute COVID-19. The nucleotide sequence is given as TGCGCCAGCAGCTTGGGTCCTAGCGTCTTGTCGAACACCGGGGAGCTGTTTTTT. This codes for CASSLGPSVLSNTGELFF.